This is a list of T cell receptor beta chains from one sample in a study of metastatic and nonmetastatic thyroid tumors. From the PCR reads, TCRdb re-called clones with MiXCR. The sample includes 40,000 or so clones, 20% to 30% seen only once; the top ten take roughly 8.8%. Sequenced input: blood. The receptors here all came from a female donor with papillary thyroid cancer or a benign thyroid nodule (not recorded which). Some clones in this sample may be carry-over from other donors' samples. CDR3s include the opening cysteine and the closing phenylalanine or tryptophan. The D gene is left open where the match is weak. Only part of the rows carry a size: once, few, many, or a class if the clone is expanded.

TRBD2 TRBJ2-1 TRBV6-1 few TGTGCCAGCAGAGAACCGGGACTAGCACACAATGAGCAGTTCTTC CASREPGLAHNEQFF
. TRBJ2-2 TRBV6-4 many TGTGCCAGCAGTGCCAGCCTTGGGTTAAACACCGGGGAGCTGTTTTTT CASSASLGLNTGELFF
. TRBJ2-3 TRBV7-2 many TGTGCCAGCAGCTTATGGGTGGGGGGCACAGATACGCAGTATTTT CASSLWVGGTDTQYF
. TRBJ2-5 TRBV11-2 . TGTGCCAGCAGCTTAGTTTTTAGTCTCGAAGAGACCCAGTACTTC CASSLVFSLEETQYF
. TRBJ2-2 TRBV28 many TGTGCCAGCAGTCTAAGGACCGTGCCCGGGGAGCTGTTTTTT CASSLRTVPGELFF
. TRBJ2-5 TRBV29-1 many TGCAGCTATCTGGATGGGGGAGAGACCCAGTACTTC CSYLDGGETQYF
. TRBJ2-5 TRBV5-1 many TGCGCCAGCAGCTGGACAGCCGAAGAGACCCAGTACTTC CASSWTAEETQYF
. TRBJ1-6 TRBV6-1 . TGTGCCAGCAGTCGGGAAGACTCCTATAATTCACCCCTCCACTTT CASSREDSYNSPLHF
TRBD2 TRBJ2-1 TRBV7-3 few TGTGCCAGCAGCCCCCAGGGGACTAGCGATGAGCAGTTCTTC CASSPQGTSDEQFF
. TRBJ2-7 TRBV27 medium-sized TGTGCCAGCAGTCCCGGGCTCACCTACGAGCAGTACTTC CASSPGLTYEQYF
. TRBJ2-1 TRBV4-3 many TGCGCCAACAGCCAAGAGTGGGGGTCGAGTGAGCAGTTCTTC CANSQEWGSSEQFF
. TRBJ2-1 TRBV24-1 few TGTGCCACCAGTCATTGTCGGGAGACGGGGTATGAGCAGTTCTTC CATSHCRETGYEQFF
. TRBJ1-1 TRBV19 many TGTGCCAGTAGTATTGGAGGACGAGGCCCAGAAGCTTTCTTT CASSIGGRGPEAFF
. TRBJ1-2 TRBV27 many TGTGCCAGCAGTTTGGGTGGACAGCACTATGGCTACACCTTC CASSLGGQHYGYTF
TRBD1 TRBJ1-2 TRBV7-2 . TGTGCCAGCAGCTTAGCAGGGGGCGGCTATGGCTACACCTTC CASSLAGGGYGYTF
. TRBJ2-3 TRBV27 few TGTGCCAGCAGTCCCGGCTGTACCGCTAGCACAGATACGCAGTATTTT CASSPGCTASTDTQYF
. TRBJ1-1 TRBV10-2 . TGCGCCAGCAGTGAGCCATCCATCGGGGGCACTGAAGCTTTCTTT CASSEPSIGGTEAFF
. TRBJ2-5 TRBV6-1 many TGTGCCAGCAGTGGCCAGGGAGAGACCCAGTACTTC CASSGQGETQYF
TRBD1 TRBJ2-1 TRBV7-9 . TGTGCCAGCGGCAGGGGGTTCAATGAGCAGTTATTC CASGRGFNEQLF
TRBD2 TRBJ2-7 TRBV3-1 many TGTGCCAGCAGCCCCACGACTAGCAACGAGCAGTACTTC CASSPTTSNEQYF
TRBD1 TRBJ2-7 TRBV30 many TGTGCCTGGACCAATGGACAGGGCCTCTCCTACGAGCAGTACTTC CAWTNGQGLSYEQYF
. TRBJ2-7 TRBV7-2 . TGTGCCAGCAGCCCATCCTATCTGGAGTCCTACGAGCAGTACTTC CASSPSYLESYEQYF
. TRBJ2-1 TRBV20-1 many TGCAGTGCTAGCGGCGGAGTCCCCTACAATGAGCAGTTCTTC CSASGGVPYNEQFF
. TRBJ2-7 TRBV5-6 . TGTGCCAGCAGTGGGGGACCTCGCGGCTACGAGCAGTACTTC CASSGGPRGYEQYF
TRBD1 TRBJ1-5 TRBV6-1 . TGTGCCAGCAGCCCAGGGGGCCGGCAGCCCCAGCATTTT CASSPGGRQPQHF
. TRBJ2-4 TRBV6-1 many TGTGCCAGCAGTAGCCAGGGAGTAGCCAAAAACATTCAGTACTTC CASSSQGVAKNIQYF
. TRBJ2-7 TRBV6-1 medium-sized TGTGCCAGCAGTGAGGCGGAAGGGGGGCTAGGGGAGCAGTACTTC CASSEAEGGLGEQYF
. TRBJ2-3 TRBV20-1 . TGCAGTGCTAGAGAGCCTACTAGGAGCACAGATACGCAGTATTTT CSAREPTRSTDTQYF
TRBD2 TRBJ2-7 TRBV7-2 many TGTGCCAGCAGTTGGAGCGGGGAGGAGGGCGAGCAGTACTTC CASSWSGEEGEQYF
. TRBJ2-7 TRBV5-6 many TGTGCCAGCAGCTTGTGGGCGAGGAGCTCCTACGAGCAGTACTTC CASSLWARSSYEQYF
. TRBJ1-6 TRBV12-3/TRBV12-4 few TGTGCCAGCACCCTGACAGGCGGAAATTCACCCCTCCACTTT CASTLTGGNSPLHF
. TRBJ2-3 TRBV7-9 . TGTGCCAGCAGAAGACGGGGAGGTTTAGATACGCAGTATTTT CASRRRGGLDTQYF
. TRBJ1-1 TRBV3-1 many TGTGCCAGCAGCCAATGGGGAACAGCTTTCTTT CASSQWGTAFF
TRBD2 TRBJ2-3 TRBV28 many TGTGCCAGCGGTAGCGGGGGGCCGGTAGATACGCAGTATTTT CASGSGGPVDTQYF
. TRBJ2-3 TRBV5-1 many TGCGCCAGCAGCTTGGGGCAGGGGCCTAGCACAGATACGCAGTATTTT CASSLGQGPSTDTQYF
TRBD1 TRBJ1-3 TRBV28 many TGTGCCAGCAGTTTAGGCGGGACAGGATCATACTCTGGAAACACCATATATTTT CASSLGGTGSYSGNTIYF
TRBD2 TRBJ2-1 TRBV7-2 . TGTGCCAGCAGCATTAGCAAGACTAGCGGGAGAGGCAATGAGCAGTTCTTC CASSISKTSGRGNEQFF
TRBD1 TRBJ1-1 TRBV20-1 many TGCAGTGCTAGAAGTGGACAGGGGGCTGGTTATGAGAACACTGAAGCTTTCTTT CSARSGQGAGYENTEAFF
TRBD1 TRBJ2-3 TRBV15 . TGTGCCACCAGCAGAGATGTCGGACAGGGGACAGATACGCAGTATTTT CATSRDVGQGTDTQYF
TRBD1 TRBJ1-6 TRBV6-2/TRBV6-3 . TGTGCCAGCAGTTCCAACCGACAGGGAAATTCACCCCCCCACTTT CASSSNRQGNSPPHF
. TRBJ1-1 TRBV6-1 . TGTGCCAGCAGTGGACCAATGAACACTAAAGCTTTCTTT CASSGPMNTKAFF
. TRBJ1-5 TRBV6-2/TRBV6-3 medium-sized TGTGCCAGCACCGAATCAGGCAATCAGCCCCAGCATTTT CASTESGNQPQHF
. TRBJ2-2 TRBV6-5 few TGTGCCAGCAGTTACGCCTGGGTAAACACCGGGGAGCTGTTTTTT CASSYAWVNTGELFF
. TRBJ1-5 TRBV18 many TGTGCCAGCTCAATAGAGAATCAGCCCCAGCATTTT CASSIENQPQHF
TRBD2 TRBJ2-3 TRBV20-1 . TGCAGTGCTAGAGTCCGACTAGCGGTGGGGTCAGATACGCAGTATTTT CSARVRLAVGSDTQYF
. TRBJ2-7 TRBV5-5 many TGTGCCAGCAGCTTGGCCAGGATTAGTGGTTACGAGCAGTACTTC CASSLARISGYEQYF
. TRBJ2-2 TRBV7-8 many TGTGCCAGCAGCCCGGGGGTCCGTGACACCGGGGAGCTGTTTTTT CASSPGVRDTGELFF
. TRBJ1-1 TRBV19 . TGTGCCAGTAGTCTCATGGGGCGTCTCGCTGAAGCTTTCTTT CASSLMGRLAEAFF
TRBD1 TRBJ1-2 TRBV20-1 many TGCAGTGCCCGGGACAGGGGATTGGGAACAAACTATGGCTACACCTTC CSARDRGLGTNYGYTF
. TRBJ2-1 TRBV19 few TGTGCCAGTAGTATTGGGCTGCACAATGAGCAGTTCTTC CASSIGLHNEQFF
. TRBJ1-5 TRBV27 few TGTGCCAGCAGTTCGGCGGGCTGGCAGCCCCAGCATTTT CASSSAGWQPQHF
TRBD2 TRBJ2-5 TRBV12-3/TRBV12-4 few TGTGCCAGCAATCCCCCACTAGCGGGGACTGATACCCAGTACTTC CASNPPLAGTDTQYF
TRBD2 TRBJ2-7 TRBV10-2 many TGCGCCAGCTCGGGCGGGAGGAGAACCTACGAGCAGTACTTC CASSGGRRTYEQYF
TRBD1 TRBJ2-2 TRBV4-1 . TGCGCCAGCAGCCAAGATCCCCCCGTGGGGACAGTGAACACCGGGGAGCTGTTTTTT CASSQDPPVGTVNTGELFF
. TRBJ1-3 TRBV11-1 . TGTGCCAGCATCGAATCCAGGGGTCCCGACGTAAACACCATATATTTT CASIESRGPDVNTIYF
. TRBJ2-7 TRBV6-1 . TGTGCCAGCAGTGAAGTCCTAGCGTCGGCCTCCTACGAGCAGTACTTC CASSEVLASASYEQYF
. TRBJ1-1 TRBV29-1 many TGCAGCGGGTACAGAGGAGGCACTGAAGCTTTCTTT CSGYRGGTEAFF
TRBD1 TRBJ1-5 TRBV2 many TGTGCCAGCAGTGAATCAGGGGGAGACATTCAGCCCCAGCATTTT CASSESGGDIQPQHF
. TRBJ1-5 TRBV28 many TGTGCCAGCAGTTTAGACAGGCTAGCTCGTTTGTGGCCCCAGCATTTT CASSLDRLARLWPQHF
TRBD2 TRBJ2-2 TRBV10-1 many TGCGCCAGCAGTGATGGCGGGAGGGACACCGGGGAGCTGTTTTTT CASSDGGRDTGELFF